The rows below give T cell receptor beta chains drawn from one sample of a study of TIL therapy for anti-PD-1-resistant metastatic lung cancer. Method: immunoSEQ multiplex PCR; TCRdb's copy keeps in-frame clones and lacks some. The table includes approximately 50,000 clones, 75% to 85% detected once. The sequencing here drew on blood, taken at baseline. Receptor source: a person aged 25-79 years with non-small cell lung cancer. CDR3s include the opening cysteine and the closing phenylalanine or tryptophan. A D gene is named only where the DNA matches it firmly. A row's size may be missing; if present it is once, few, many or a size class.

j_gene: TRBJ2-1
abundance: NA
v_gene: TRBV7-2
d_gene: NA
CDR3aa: CASSSSGDSYNEQFF
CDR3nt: TGTGCCAGCAGCTCTAGTGGGGACTCTTACAATGAGCAGTTCTTC

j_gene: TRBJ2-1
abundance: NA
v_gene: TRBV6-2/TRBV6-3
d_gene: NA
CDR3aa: CASSSGRGYNEQFF
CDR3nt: TGTGCCAGCAGTTCGGGACGCGGTTACAATGAGCAGTTCTTC

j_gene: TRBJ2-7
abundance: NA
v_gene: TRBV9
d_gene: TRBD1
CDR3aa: CASSVGTGYTYEQYF
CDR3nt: TGTGCCAGCAGCGTAGGGACAGGCTACACCTACGAGCAGTACTTC

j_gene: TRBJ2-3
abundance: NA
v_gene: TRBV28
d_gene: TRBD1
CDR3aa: CASRIGGAGTDTQYF
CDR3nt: TGTGCCAGCAGAATAGGGGGCGCCGGCACAGATACGCAGTATTTT

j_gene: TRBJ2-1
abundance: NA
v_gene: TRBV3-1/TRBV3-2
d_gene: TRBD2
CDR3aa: CASSFLAGGLLSYNEQFF
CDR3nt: TGTGCCAGCAGCTTCCTAGCGGGGGGCCTTCTGTCCTACAATGAGCAGTTCTTC

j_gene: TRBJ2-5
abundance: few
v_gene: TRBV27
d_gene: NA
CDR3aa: CASSPSGGLQETQYF
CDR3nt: TGTGCCAGCAGTCCTTCGGGGGGCCTACAAGAGACCCAGTACTTC

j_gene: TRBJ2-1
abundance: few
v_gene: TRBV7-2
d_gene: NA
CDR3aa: CASSPAGSYNEQFF
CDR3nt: TGTGCCAGCAGCCCGGCGGGCTCCTACAATGAGCAGTTCTTC

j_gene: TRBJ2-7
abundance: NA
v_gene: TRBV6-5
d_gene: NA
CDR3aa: CASDPPSMEQYF
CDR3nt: TGTGCCAGCGACCCACCCAGTATGGAGCAGTACTTC

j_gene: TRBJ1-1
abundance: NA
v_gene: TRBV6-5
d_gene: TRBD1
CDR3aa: CASSFSTGGEAFF
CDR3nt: TGTGCCAGCAGTTTTTCGACAGGGGGGGAAGCTTTCTTT

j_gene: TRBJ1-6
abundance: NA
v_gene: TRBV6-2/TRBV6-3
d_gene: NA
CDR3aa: CASSYVTTNSPLHF
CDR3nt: TGTGCCAGCAGTTACGTCACTACGAATTCACCCCTCCACTTT

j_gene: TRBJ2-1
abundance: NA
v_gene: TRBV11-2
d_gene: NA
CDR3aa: CASSSRTSSYNEQFF
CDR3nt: TGTGCCAGCAGCTCCCGGACAAGCTCCTACAATGAGCAGTTCTTC

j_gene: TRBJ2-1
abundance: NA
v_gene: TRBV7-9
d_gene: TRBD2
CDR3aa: CASSPGSGSVRNEQFF
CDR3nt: TGTGCCAGCAGCCCCGGTAGCGGGAGCGTTAGGAATGAGCAGTTCTTC

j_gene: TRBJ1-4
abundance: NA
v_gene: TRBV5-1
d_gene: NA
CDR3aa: CASSLGGIRSEKLFF
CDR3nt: TGCGCCAGCAGCTTGGGTGGCATCAGGAGTGAAAAACTGTTTTTT

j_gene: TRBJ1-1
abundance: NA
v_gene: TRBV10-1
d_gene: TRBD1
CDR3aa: CASSQDRAETEAFF
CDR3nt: TGCGCCAGCAGCCAGGACAGGGCCGAAACTGAAGCTTTCTTT

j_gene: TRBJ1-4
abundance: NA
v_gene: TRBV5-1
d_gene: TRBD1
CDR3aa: CASSRTGVGEKLFF
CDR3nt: TGCGCCAGCAGCAGGACAGGGGTCGGGGAAAAACTGTTTTTT

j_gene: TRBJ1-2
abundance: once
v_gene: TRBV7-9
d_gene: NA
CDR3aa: CASSSDGRVNYGYTF
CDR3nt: TGTGCCAGCAGCTCAGACGGCAGGGTTAACTATGGCTACACCTTC

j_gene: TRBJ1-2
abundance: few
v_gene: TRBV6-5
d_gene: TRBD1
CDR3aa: CASRLSDRGHGYTF
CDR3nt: TGTGCCAGCAGGCTTTCGGACAGGGGGCATGGCTACACCTTC

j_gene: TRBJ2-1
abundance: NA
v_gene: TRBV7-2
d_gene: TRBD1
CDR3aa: CASSHPEGADNEQFF
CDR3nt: TGTGCCAGCAGCCATCCCGAGGGGGCCGACAATGAGCAGTTCTTC

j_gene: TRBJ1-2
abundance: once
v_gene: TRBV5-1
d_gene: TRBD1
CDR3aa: CASSTWTGNGYGYTF
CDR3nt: TGCGCCAGCAGCACATGGACAGGGAATGGCTATGGCTACACCTTC

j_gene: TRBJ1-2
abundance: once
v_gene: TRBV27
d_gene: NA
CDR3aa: CASTTLGTSNYGYTF
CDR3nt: TGTGCCAGCACAACGCTAGGGACCTCTAACTATGGCTACACCTTC

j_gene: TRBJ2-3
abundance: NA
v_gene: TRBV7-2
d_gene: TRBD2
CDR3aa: CASSPSGPTDTQYF
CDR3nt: TGTGCCAGCAGCCCTAGCGGACCCACAGATACGCAGTATTTT

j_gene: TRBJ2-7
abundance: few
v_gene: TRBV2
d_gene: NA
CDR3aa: CATAVYIPYEQYF
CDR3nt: TGTGCCACAGCAGTGTACATACCCTACGAGCAGTACTTC

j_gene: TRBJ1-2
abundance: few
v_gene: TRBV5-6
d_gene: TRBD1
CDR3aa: CASSFPPPTGSRYGYTF
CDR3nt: TGTGCCAGCAGCTTCCCCCCCCCGACAGGGTCTCGATATGGCTACACCTTC

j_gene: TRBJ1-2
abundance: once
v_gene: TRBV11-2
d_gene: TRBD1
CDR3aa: CASSIGTGDYGYTF
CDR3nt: TGTGCCAGCAGCATAGGGACAGGGGACTATGGCTACACCTTC

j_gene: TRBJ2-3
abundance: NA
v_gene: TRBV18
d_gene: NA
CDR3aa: CASSPPTGSTDTQYF
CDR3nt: TGTGCCAGCTCACCGCCCACAGGGAGCACAGATACGCAGTATTTT

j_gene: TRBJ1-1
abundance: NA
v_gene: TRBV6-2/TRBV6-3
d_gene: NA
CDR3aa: CASSYLARGGSKNTEAFF
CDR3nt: TGTGCCAGCAGTTACCTGGCGCGGGGAGGGTCCAAGAACACTGAAGCTTTCTTT

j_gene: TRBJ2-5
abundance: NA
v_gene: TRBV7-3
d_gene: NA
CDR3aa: CASTIWEKGRETQYF
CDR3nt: TGTGCCAGCACCATATGGGAAAAGGGCCGGGAGACCCAGTACTTC

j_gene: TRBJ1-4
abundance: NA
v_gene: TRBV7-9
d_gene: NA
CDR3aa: CASSLAQQAATNEKLFF
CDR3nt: TGTGCCAGCAGCTTAGCCCAGCAGGCGGCAACTAATGAAAAACTGTTTTTT

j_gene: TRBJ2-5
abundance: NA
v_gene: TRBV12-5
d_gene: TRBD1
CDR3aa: CASGLGTGVGGVETQYF
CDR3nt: TGTGCTAGTGGTTTGGGCACAGGGGTTGGTGGTGTTGAGACCCAGTACTTC

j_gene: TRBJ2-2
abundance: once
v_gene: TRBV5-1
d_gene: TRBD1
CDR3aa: CASSFGGQRTTGELFF
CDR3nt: TGCGCCAGCAGCTTTGGGGGACAGCGAACCACCGGGGAGCTGTTTTTT

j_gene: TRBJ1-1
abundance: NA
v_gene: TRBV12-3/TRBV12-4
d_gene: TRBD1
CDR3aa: CASSLQGAQAFF
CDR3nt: TGTGCCAGCAGTCTTCAGGGGGCGCAGGCTTTCTTT

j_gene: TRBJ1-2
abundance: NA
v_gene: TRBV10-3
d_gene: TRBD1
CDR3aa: CAISESVTGVNYGYTF
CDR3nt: TGTGCCATCAGTGAGTCGGTGACAGGGGTTAACTATGGCTACACCTTC

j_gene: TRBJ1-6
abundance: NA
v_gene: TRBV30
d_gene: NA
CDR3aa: CARSWKGQGHSPLHF
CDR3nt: TGTGCCCGCTCCTGGAAGGGCCAGGGACATTCACCCCTCCACTTT

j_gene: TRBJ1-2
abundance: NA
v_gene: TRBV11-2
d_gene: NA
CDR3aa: CASSHYRNYGYTF
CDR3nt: TGTGCCAGCAGCCACTACAGAAACTATGGCTACACCTTC

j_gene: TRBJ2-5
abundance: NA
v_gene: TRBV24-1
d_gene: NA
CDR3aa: CATSDPRQGGPRGETQYF
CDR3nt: TGTGCCACCAGTGATCCGAGACAGGGAGGTCCAAGAGGAGAGACCCAGTACTTC

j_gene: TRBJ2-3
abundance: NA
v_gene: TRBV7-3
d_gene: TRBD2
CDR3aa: CAIPTLLREGRTDTQYF
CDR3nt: TGTGCCATCCCAACCTTGTTGCGGGAGGGCCGAACAGATACGCAGTATTTT

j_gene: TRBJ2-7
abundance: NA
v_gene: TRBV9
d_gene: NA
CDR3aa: CASSVDRGEQYF
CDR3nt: TGTGCCAGCAGCGTAGACAGAGGCGAGCAGTACTTC

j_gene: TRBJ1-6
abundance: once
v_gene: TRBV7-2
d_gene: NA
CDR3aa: CASSPGHLEGPLHF
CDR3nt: TGTGCCAGCAGCCCGGGACACCTAGAGGGACCCCTCCACTTT

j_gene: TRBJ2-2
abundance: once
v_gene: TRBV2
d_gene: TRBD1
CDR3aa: CASRRDREFGELFF
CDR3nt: TGTGCCAGCCGACGGGACAGGGAATTCGGGGAGCTGTTTTTT

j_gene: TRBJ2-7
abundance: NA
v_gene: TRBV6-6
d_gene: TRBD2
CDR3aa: CASSYSASGVRYEQYF
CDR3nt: TGTGCCAGCAGTTACTCGGCTAGCGGGGTTAGGTACGAGCAGTACTTC

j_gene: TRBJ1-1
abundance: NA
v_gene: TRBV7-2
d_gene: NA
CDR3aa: CASSLARNTEAFF
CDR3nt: TGTGCCAGCAGCTTAGCCAGGAACACTGAAGCTTTCTTT

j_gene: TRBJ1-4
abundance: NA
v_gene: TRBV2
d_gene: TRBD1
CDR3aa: CASGADRGGEKLFF
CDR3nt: TGTGCCAGCGGGGCGGACAGGGGAGGTGAAAAACTGTTTTTT

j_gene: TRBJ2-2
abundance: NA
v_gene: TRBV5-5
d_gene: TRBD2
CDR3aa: CASSPGGAGELFF
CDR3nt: TGTGCCAGCAGCCCGGGAGGCGCCGGGGAGCTGTTTTTT

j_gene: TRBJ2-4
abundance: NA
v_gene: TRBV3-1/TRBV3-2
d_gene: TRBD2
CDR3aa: CASRPTSGSVNIQYF
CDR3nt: TGTGCCAGCAGGCCGACTAGCGGGAGCGTAAACATTCAGTACTTC

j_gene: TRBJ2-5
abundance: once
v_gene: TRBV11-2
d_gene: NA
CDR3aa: CASSLMGQTQETQYF
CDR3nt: TGTGCCAGCAGCTTAATGGGGCAGACCCAAGAGACCCAGTACTTC